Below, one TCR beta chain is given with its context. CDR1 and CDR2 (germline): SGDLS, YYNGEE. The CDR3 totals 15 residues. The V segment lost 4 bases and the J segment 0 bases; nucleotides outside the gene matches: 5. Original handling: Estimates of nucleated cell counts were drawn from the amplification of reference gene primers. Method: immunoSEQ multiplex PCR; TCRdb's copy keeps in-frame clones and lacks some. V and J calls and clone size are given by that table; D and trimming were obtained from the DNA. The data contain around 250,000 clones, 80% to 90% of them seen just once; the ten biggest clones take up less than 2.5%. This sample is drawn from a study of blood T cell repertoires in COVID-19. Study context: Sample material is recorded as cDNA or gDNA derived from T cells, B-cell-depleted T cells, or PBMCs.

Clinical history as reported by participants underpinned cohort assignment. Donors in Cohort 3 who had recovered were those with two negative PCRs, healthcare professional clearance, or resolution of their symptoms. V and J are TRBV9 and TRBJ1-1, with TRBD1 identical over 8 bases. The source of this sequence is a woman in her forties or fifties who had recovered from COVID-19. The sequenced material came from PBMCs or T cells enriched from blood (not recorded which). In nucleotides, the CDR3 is TGTGCCAGCAGCCCAGGGGGCCTCCTGAACACTGAAGCTTTCTTT. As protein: CASSPGGLLNTEAFF.